These 5 T cell receptor beta chains were sequenced from one sample in a study of vaccination and CD4 T cells after COVID-19. Cultured CD4+ T cells had their DNA profiled by the Oncomine TCR Beta short-read assay. Each CDR3 protein gets one entry after TCRdb re-called the PCR reads with MiXCR. Seen here are about 15,000 distinct CDR3 sequences, roughly 50% observed once, and the top ten hold just over 20%. No antigen has been identified for these receptors. Time point defined: late sampling 161 to 241 days after vaccination in a few convalescent patients. Treatment indicated: roughly 10-day PBMC culture with coronavirus spike peptide pools or control peptides (ViraFEST assay). The specimen comprised CD4+ T cells from blood, cultured in vitro, sampled about 7 months after SARS-CoV-2 vaccination. The receptors shown here come from a human donor who had recovered from COVID-19.

The sample holds a few counts of this clonotype. The chain carries TRBV20-1 and TRBJ2-7; TRBD2 matches 13 bases. This CDR3 contains 17 residues. Germline CDR1 DFQATT, CDR2 SNEGSKA (reference sequence). J lost 4 bases, V lost 3 bases, and 12 bases had no gene match. For the CDR3, the DNA is TGCAGTGCTAGTGCGGGACTAGCGGGGCGAACCATTTACGAGCAGTACTTC. Translation: CSASAGLAGRTIYEQYF.

The rearrangement links TRBV6-1 to TRBJ2-3; 12 positions agree with TRBD2. The germline CDR1 and CDR2 sequences are MNHNS and SASEGT. The CDR3 length is 18 residues. Trimming removed 6 bases from V and 3 bases from J; junction bases left unmatched: 13. CDR3 in amino acids: CASRSLAGGLQPTDTQYF. The CDR3 DNA reads TGTGCCAGCAGGTCACTAGCGGGAGGCCTACAGCCGACAGATACGCAGTATTTT.

J is TRBJ2-7 and V is TRBV6-1; tentatively, D is TRBD1 or TRBD2 (7 bases each). Trimming stripped 6 bases from V and 0 bases from J, with 12 bases between. The CDR3 is 14 amino acids. Germline V CDR1 and CDR2: MNHNS, SASEGT. CDR3 residues: CASSSGGVSYEQYF. CDR3 coding DNA: TGTGCCAGCAGCTCAGGGGGGGTCTCCTACGAGCAGTACTTC.

V usage is TRBV27 and J usage is TRBJ2-1; D perhaps matches TRBD2 (6 bases). The CDR3 length is 16 residues. Trimming removed 2 bases at V and 4 bases at J, with 15 bases between. Germline assignment: CDR1 MNHEY and CDR2 SMNVEV (reference sequence). The CDR3 is CASSLGTWGRYNEQFF. CDR3 DNA sequence: TGTGCCAGCAGTTTAGGGACGTGGGGGAGGTACAATGAGCAGTTCTTC.

The rearrangement joins TRBV7-2 to TRBJ2-1, with a possible D match to TRBD2 (5 bases). This CDR3 has 18 amino acids. V shed 8 bases and J shed 7 bases, with 30 bases lying between them. Per the germline V gene, CDR1 is SGHTA and CDR2 is FQGNSA. CDR3 protein: CASGQGYARALGWNEQFF. CDR3 bases: TGTGCCAGCGGCCAAGGATATGCGAGGGCCCTCGGGTGGAATGAGCAGTTCTTC.